This passage covers 20 T cell receptor beta chains from one sample sequenced in a study of cytomegalovirus exposure and HLA in healthy donors. Profiled with immunoSEQ multiplex PCR; TCRdb holds only in-frame clones, not every one. This repertoire shows 200,000 to 250,000 clones, approximately 90% found once; its top ten account for about 0.95%. The sequencing input was PBMCs. Every receptor here comes from a woman younger than 30 in good health and CMV-seronegative.

The chain recombines TRBV2 with TRBJ2-5, with D tentatively TRBD2 (6 bases). The germline gives CDR1 SNHLY, CDR2 FYNNEI. The germline V and J ends were trimmed by 7 bases and 9 bases, with 21 bases remaining between them. The CDR3 length is 14 residues. In nucleotides, the CDR3 is TGTGCCAGCACCGATGGTGGAGGGTCCTGGGCCCAGTACTTC. Protein product: CASTDGGGSWAQYF. Full variable domain (missing parts from reference TRBV2 and TRBJ2-5): EPEVTQTPSHQVTQMGQEVILRCVPISNHLYFYWYRQILGQKVEFLVSFYNNEISEKSEIFDDQFSVERPDGSNFTLKIRSTKLEDSAMYFCASTDGGGSWAQYFGPGTRLLVL.

The genes are TRBV7-9 and TRBJ1-5; a weak D match, TRBD1 (6 bases). Germline assignment: CDR1 SEHNR and CDR2 FQNEAQ (reference sequence). Trimming shortened V by 1 base and J by 0 bases, and 13 bases separated the two germline ends. This CDR3 spans 17 amino acids. Written as DNA, the CDR3 is TGTGCCAGCAGCTTAGAGGCGGGGGCACTTAGCAATCAGCCCCAGCATTTT. It yields the protein CASSLEAGALSNQPQHF.

The chain is built from TRBV13 and TRBJ2-1; no definite D call. Germline V gene data show CDR1 as PRHDT and CDR2 as FYEKMQ (reference sequence). V was pared by 4 bases and J by 6 bases, with 4 bases between. The CDR3 extends over 11 amino acids. This CDR3 reads CASSSLNEQFF. CDR3 sequence (DNA): TGTGCCAGCAGCTCCCTCAATGAGCAGTTCTTC.

The DNA for the CDR3 is TGTGCTAGTGGTCCTGAACCGGGGCAGCCCCAGCATTTT. Residues: CASGPEPGQPQHF. The chain employs TRBV12-5 and TRBJ1-5; D uncertain. V was trimmed by 5 bases and J by 7 bases, leaving 12 bases between them. CDR3 size: 13 residues. Germline CDR1 reads LGHNT; CDR2 reads FRNRAP.

The genes are TRBV18 and TRBJ1-2; a weak D match, TRBD1 (6 bases). Trimming shortened V by 6 bases and J by 7 bases, and 21 bases separated the two germline ends. CDR3 length equals 15 residues. Germline values: CDR1 KGHSH, CDR2 LQKENI. The CDR3 sequence: CASSETTTGTGGYTF. CDR3 sequence (DNA): TGTGCCAGCTCCGAGACAACAACAGGGACGGGTGGCTACACCTTC.

The CDR3 DNA reads TGTGCCAGTAGGGCTAGCGGGAGCGCCGGGGAGCTGTTTTTT. Translation: CASRASGSAGELFF. The chain joins TRBV19 to TRBJ2-2; TRBD2 aligns across 10 bases. This CDR3 has 14 amino acids. V trimming: 6 bases; J trimming: 6 bases; junction bases outside the gene matches: 4. Germline CDR1 LNHDA, CDR2 SQIVND (reference sequence).

The chain links TRBV19 to TRBJ2-2; 7 bases are a match to TRBD2. The CDR3 runs to 18 residues. Looked up from germline, CDR1 is LNHDA and CDR2 is SQIVND (reference sequence). The V gene end was trimmed by 5 bases and the J gene end by 3 bases; junction bases not matched to a gene: 15. The CDR3 bases are TGTGCCAGTAGTCCCCAGGACGGGGGGATAAGGGACACCGGGGAGCTGTTTTTT. Protein: CASSPQDGGIRDTGELFF. Looking up the rest from reference TRBV19 and TRBJ2-2 gives the full variable domain: DGGITQSPKYLFRKEGQNVTLSCEQNLNHDAMYWYRQDPGQGLRLIYYSQIVNDFQKGDIAEGYSVSREKKESFPLTVTSAQKNPTAFYLCASSPQDGGIRDTGELFFGEGSRLTVL.

The chain links TRBV2 to TRBJ2-1; 12 nucleotides agree with TRBD2. The CDR3 loop spans 15 amino acids. V lost 6 bases to trimming and J lost 9 bases; unmatched junction nucleotides: 9. The germline V gene encodes CDR1 SNHLY and CDR2 FYNNEI. As DNA, the CDR3 is TGTGCCAGCAGGGGAGGGACTAGCGGGTTCGGTGAGCAGTTCTTC. Amino acids: CASRGGTSGFGEQFF.

This rearrangement joins TRBV6-6 to TRBJ2-1; D call uncertain. This CDR3 is built from 12 residues. Looked up from germline, CDR1 is MNHNY and CDR2 is SVGAGI (reference sequence). Trimming took 6 bases from V and 5 from J, leaving 8 bases between them. The CDR3 DNA sequence: TGTGCCAGCAGCCCCCGGGACAATGAGCAGTTCTTC. As protein: CASSPRDNEQFF.

This rearrangement joins TRBV27 to TRBJ2-7; weak D call: TRBD2 (6 bases). V was cut by 4 bases and J by 1 base, with 14 bases left in between. The CDR3 has 15 residues. Germline V lookup: CDR1 MNHEY, CDR2 SMNVEV (reference sequence). The CDR3: CASSSAGSGSYEQYF. CDR3 DNA sequence: TGTGCCAGCAGTTCCGCGGGATCGGGATCCTACGAGCAGTACTTC.

V is TRBV11-1 and J is TRBJ1-1, with TRBD1 matching 8 bases. V shed 3 bases and J 1 base; nucleotides not matched to a gene: 10. This CDR3 has 17 amino acids. CDR1 SGHAT and CDR2 FQDESV come from the germline V gene (reference sequence). The CDR3: CASSFETGDRGNTEAFF. CDR3 DNA sequence: TGTGCCAGCAGCTTTGAAACGGGCGACAGGGGGAACACTGAAGCTTTCTTT. Drawing the rest from reference TRBV11-1 and TRBJ1-1, the complete variable domain is EAEVAQSPRYKITEKSQAVAFWCDPISGHATLYWYRQILGQGPELLVQFQDESVVDDSQLPKDRFSAERLKGVDSTLKIQPAELGDSAMYLCASSFETGDRGNTEAFFGQGTRLTVV.

The chain recombines TRBV2 with TRBJ2-3, with D tentatively TRBD1 (7 bases). Germline V gives CDR1 SNHLY, CDR2 FYNNEI. V was shortened by 8 bases and J by 8 bases, with 8 bases between the two germline ends. The CDR3 has 10 residues. CDR3 residues: CASQGGTQYF. In DNA form, the CDR3 reads TGTGCCAGCCAGGGGGGTACGCAGTATTTT.

This clone was seen just once. This chain connects TRBV6-1 to TRBJ2-7, with 10 positions matching TRBD2. The CDR3 has 15 amino acids. Germline assignment: CDR1 MNHNS and CDR2 SASEGT. The trim removed 4 bases at V and 0 bases at J, leaving 3 bases unmatched. The CDR3 reads CASSGLAGSSYEQYF. Here the CDR3 DNA reads TGTGCCAGCAGTGGACTAGCGGGCAGCTCCTACGAGCAGTACTTC.

The rearrangement links TRBV4-1 to TRBJ1-1, with D tentatively TRBD1 (6 bases). The CDR3 has 13 amino acids. Trimming stripped 6 bases from V and 4 bases from J, with 12 bases between. Germline V gene lookup returns CDR1 MGHRA and CDR2 YSYEKL. CDR3 DNA: TGCGCCAGCAGACAGGGAGCGACCACTGAAGCTTTCTTT. This translates into CASRQGATTEAFF.

The rearrangement joins TRBV5-1 to TRBJ2-2; no clear D gene. The germline V gene has CDR1 SGHRS and CDR2 YFSETQ. CDR3 length: 13 amino acids. Trimming took 1 base from V and 7 from J, leaving 8 bases between them. CDR3 sequence reads: CASSLTGVGELFF. CDR3 DNA: TGCGCCAGCAGCTTGACGGGTGTCGGGGAGCTGTTTTTT.

The chain couples TRBV7-9 to TRBJ2-5, with D possibly matching TRBD2 (5 bases). With 0 bases removed from V and 4 bases from J, the gap between germline ends came to 12 bases. The CDR3 runs to 15 residues. Germline V CDR1 and CDR2: SEHNR, FQNEAQ (reference sequence). The CDR3 sequence is CASSLALGEGETQYF. In DNA, the CDR3 is TGTGCCAGCAGCTTAGCTTTAGGCGAGGGAGAGACCCAGTACTTC.

The CDR3 reads CASSVTGPYEQYF. CDR3 DNA: TGTGCCAGCAGTGTGACAGGTCCCTACGAGCAGTACTTC. This chain uses TRBV27 with TRBJ2-7; TRBD1 is a possible D gene (6 bases). V lost 5 bases to trimming and J lost 2 bases, with 10 bases between them. The CDR3 runs 13 residues. Germline CDR1 reads MNHEY; CDR2 reads SMNVEV (reference sequence).

This chain links TRBV7-2 with TRBJ1-2; a weak D match, TRBD1 (5 bases). The V gene's germline CDR1 is SGHTA and CDR2 FQGNSA. The V end was cut by 8 bases, the J end by 7 bases, with 20 bases between. The CDR3 loop spans 14 amino acids. CDR3 in DNA: TGTGCCAGCCGCCCGTCTGGGGGAGGGGCTGGCTACACCTTC. Protein product: CASRPSGGGAGYTF.

In DNA form, the CDR3 reads TGTGCCAGCAGCCAGGGGGCGTGGTACGAGCAGTACTTC. Translation gives CASSQGAWYEQYF. The chain uses TRBV11-2 and TRBJ2-7; 8 nucleotides align to TRBD1. The CDR3 is 13 residues long. Germline assignment: CDR1 SGHAT and CDR2 FQNNGV. V lost 5 bases and J lost 4; bases outside the gene matches: 4.

The J gene is TRBJ2-3, the V gene TRBV11-2; 8 bases agree with TRBD2. CDR3 length equals 12 residues. Germline V gene lookup returns CDR1 SGHAT and CDR2 FQNNGV. Losses at the gene ends were 5 bases for V and 9 bases for J; bases not matched to a gene: 4. Written as DNA, the CDR3 is TGTGCCAGCAGCCCCACTAGCGGCACGCAGTATTTT. Protein product: CASSPTSGTQYF.